This T cell receptor beta chain was captured by sequencing in a study of shared T cell receptors in the human thymus. Here immunoSEQ multiplex PCR was the method, and the copy in TCRdb shows in-frame clones only, minus some. The sample holds 500,000 to 850,000 clones; around 87% are singletons and the top ten take under 0.01%. CDR3 length: 17 residues. CDR1 is LNHNV, CDR2 YYDKDF, per germline (reference sequence). Germline trimming cut 1 base from V and 2 bases from J; bases unmatched to any gene: 4. The data also belong to a second study, concerning human thymus T cells. According to that study: Related research has reported that thymic repertoires overlap highly among unrelated individuals.

The sequence came from a boy in the first two years of life with a congenital heart defect. The chain has TRBV15 and TRBJ2-7; 14 bases line up with TRBD2. The sample was thymocytes. The CDR3 DNA reads TGTGCCACCAGCAGAGCTACGGGACTAGCGGGAGCCTACGAGCAGTACTTC. It codes for CATSRATGLAGAYEQYF.